A single sample is the source of the 29 T cell receptor beta chains below, sequenced in a study of cytomegalovirus exposure and HLA in healthy donors (dated by TCRdb to the late 2010s). Library method: the immunoSEQ multiplex PCR assay. For the multiplex PCR, a mixture combining 60 forward primers for TCR Vbeta segments and 13 reverse primers for TCR Jbeta segments was used. TCRdb's version of the immuneACCESS table is confined to in-frame rearrangements and falls short of the full clone set. An unresolved V gene accounts for under half of the shortfall where checked; the remainder is of unknown origin. The data table for this sample lists 100,000 or so clones. The ten largest account for under 0.7% of the sample. The specimen sequenced was PBMCs. The receptors were gathered from a man aged 50-59 years in good health and CMV-seronegative.

The chain joins TRBV10-3 to TRBJ2-7; unclear D gene. The CDR3 is 11 amino acids. Germline loops: CDR1 ENHRY, CDR2 SYGVKD. V shed 8 bases and J shed 5 bases, with 10 bases lying between them. This CDR3 is CAIAGSNEQYF. Here the CDR3 DNA reads TGTGCCATCGCTGGCTCGAACGAGCAGTACTTC.

V usage is TRBV11-2 and J usage is TRBJ2-5, with 8 bases lining up with TRBD2. V shed 5 bases and J 2 bases; nucleotides not matched to a gene: 10. CDR1 SGHAT and CDR2 FQNNGV come from the germline V gene. The CDR3 consists of 16 residues. This CDR3 is CASSRGAGRVQETQYF. CDR3 DNA: TGTGCCAGCAGCCGGGGGGCCGGGAGGGTTCAAGAGACCCAGTACTTC. Filled out from reference TRBV11-2 and TRBJ2-5, the complete variable domain reads EAGVAQSPRYKIIEKRQSVAFWCNPISGHATLYWYQQILGQGPKLLIQFQNNGVVDDSQLPKDRFSAERLKGVDSTLKIQPAKLEDSAVYLCASSRGAGRVQETQYFGPGTRLLVL.

The chain is built from TRBV12-5 and TRBJ2-2, with TRBD2 matching 7 bases. The CDR3 loop spans 15 amino acids. Germline V gene sequence: CDR1 LGHNT, CDR2 FRNRAP. J lost 1 base, V lost 7 bases, and 6 bases had no gene match. In DNA form, the CDR3 reads TGTGCTAGTGCCCCCGGGGGGAAGAACACCGGGGAGCTGTTTTTT. Residues: CASAPGGKNTGELFF.

The CDR3 protein is CASSQDRKETQYF. In DNA form, the CDR3 reads TGTGCCAGCTCACAGGACAGAAAAGAGACCCAGTACTTC. The chain combines TRBV18 with TRBJ2-5; D is possibly TRBD1 (6 bases). CDR1 is KGHSH and CDR2 is LQKENI in the germline V gene. The CDR3 is 13 amino acids. Deletions cut 4 bases from V and 3 bases from J, with 9 bases between.

V usage is TRBV19 and J usage is TRBJ1-2; 8 nucleotides agree with TRBD1. The CDR3 loop spans 16 amino acids. The germline V gene encodes CDR1 LNHDA and CDR2 SQIVND (reference sequence). V was clipped by 0 bases and J by 5 bases; unmatched bases: 8. CDR3 residues: CASSIDLTGEEYGYTF. CDR3 coding DNA: TGTGCCAGTAGTATAGACCTGACAGGGGAAGAGTATGGCTACACCTTC. The entire variable domain, with the rest obtained from reference TRBV19 and TRBJ1-2, is as follows: DGGITQSPKYLFRKEGQNVTLSCEQNLNHDAMYWYRQDPGQGLRLIYYSQIVNDFQKGDIAEGYSVSREKKESFPLTVTSAQKNPTAFYLCASSIDLTGEEYGYTFGSGTRLTVV.

The V and J genes are TRBV19 and TRBJ1-2; the D is unclear. Between the trimmed V and J ends, which lost 0 bases and 5 bases, there was a span of 10 bases. The CDR3 length is 14 residues. CDR1 LNHDA and CDR2 SQIVND come from the germline V gene (reference sequence). The CDR3 nucleotides read TGTGCCAGTAGTATAGACCCGAGGCTATATGGCTACACCTTC. Translated, it gives CASSIDPRLYGYTF. The full variable domain, completed using reference TRBV19 and TRBJ1-2, is DGGITQSPKYLFRKEGQNVTLSCEQNLNHDAMYWYRQDPGQGLRLIYYSQIVNDFQKGDIAEGYSVSREKKESFPLTVTSAQKNPTAFYLCASSIDPRLYGYTFGSGTRLTVV.

The chain employs TRBV18 and TRBJ1-1; 8 nucleotides match TRBD1. The CDR3 is made up of 17 amino acids. With V trimmed by 2 bases and J by 2 bases, 10 bases remained unmatched. CDR1 KGHSH and CDR2 LQKENI come from the germline V gene. The CDR3 is CASSPWGGTGGNTEAFF. The CDR3 DNA reads TGTGCCAGCTCACCATGGGGTGGGACAGGAGGAAACACTGAAGCTTTCTTT.

This chain joins TRBV9 and TRBJ1-1, with D unclear. The V and J ends lost 4 bases and 2 bases respectively, with 9 bases between them. Per the germline V gene, CDR1 is SGDLS and CDR2 is YYNGEE. The CDR3 totals 13 residues. Written as DNA, the CDR3 is TGTGCCAGCAGCCCAAACAGTAACACTGAAGCTTTCTTT. It translates to CASSPNSNTEAFF.

V usage is TRBV30 and J usage is TRBJ2-2, with 7 nucleotides matching TRBD1. Trimming took 0 bases from V and 4 from J; bases not matched to a gene: 5. Germline V gene lookup returns CDR1 GTSNPN and CDR2 SVGIG (reference sequence). This CDR3 spans 15 amino acids. The CDR3 coding sequence is TGTGCCTGGAGTGTACGGGACAGACTCACCGGGGAGCTGTTTTTT. Amino acid sequence: CAWSVRDRLTGELFF.

The gene calls are TRBV15 and TRBJ1-2; a possible D gene is TRBD1 (6 bases). The CDR3 is made up of 15 amino acids. Trimming stripped 0 bases from V and 4 bases from J, with 12 bases between. CDR1 is LNHNV and CDR2 is YYDKDF in the germline V gene (reference sequence). CDR3 protein: CATSREGTGSYGYTF. The CDR3, as DNA: TGTGCCACCAGCAGAGAGGGTACAGGGTCCTATGGCTACACCTTC.

The V call is TRBV9, the J call TRBJ1-2; a weak D match, TRBD1 (6 bases). Per the germline V gene, CDR1 is SGDLS and CDR2 is YYNGEE. V was cut by 3 bases and J by 7 bases, with 10 bases left in between. This CDR3 contains 12 residues. The CDR3 bases are TGTGCCAGCAGCGGGACAGTTGGTGGCTACACCTTC. Amino acid sequence: CASSGTVGGYTF.

The J gene is TRBJ1-1, the V gene TRBV20-1; D unclear. V was clipped by 5 bases and J by 9 bases, with 13 bases between them. Germline V gene data show CDR1 as DFQATT and CDR2 as SNEGSKA (reference sequence). The CDR3 has 11 residues. In DNA, the CDR3 is TGCAGTGCTCCCGGGTCGGTAAAAGCTTTCTTT. Amino acids: CSAPGSVKAFF.

The chain carries TRBV2 and TRBJ2-2, with 11 bases that match TRBD2. Germline V CDR1 and CDR2: SNHLY, FYNNEI. Unmatched junction bases numbered 4, after V lost 4 bases and J lost 6 bases. The CDR3 has 15 amino acids. CDR3 nucleotide sequence: TGTGCCAGCAGTGCGACACTAGCGGGAGCCGGGGAGCTGTTTTTT. Protein product: CASSATLAGAGELFF. Combining the CDR3 with reference TRBV2 and TRBJ2-2 gives the whole variable domain EPEVTQTPSHQVTQMGQEVILRCVPISNHLYFYWYRQILGQKVEFLVSFYNNEISEKSEIFDDQFSVERPDGSNFTLKIRSTKLEDSAMYFCASSATLAGAGELFFGEGSRLTVL.

The chain combines TRBV15 with TRBJ1-6; 7 nucleotides align to TRBD1. From germline, CDR1 is LNHNV and CDR2 YYDKDF (reference sequence). The CDR3 is 15 amino acids. V lost 0 bases and J lost 9; bases outside the gene matches: 5. The CDR3 DNA sequence: TGTGCCACCAGCAGAGATAAAGGGGGCTCTTCACCCCTCCACTTT. Its protein is CATSRDKGGSSPLHF.

The chain combines TRBV27 with TRBJ2-7, with TRBD2 identical over 9 bases. The germline CDR1 and CDR2 sequences are MNHEY and SMNVEV (reference sequence). V was clipped by 6 bases and J by 7 bases; unmatched bases: 13. This CDR3 region has 15 residues. Here the CDR3 DNA reads TGTGCCAGCAGCTCCTCTGGCGGGAGGGTGGGTGAGCAGTACTTC. It is translated as CASSSSGGRVGEQYF.

The chain uses TRBV2 and TRBJ1-1, with TRBD1 matching 8 bases. J was trimmed by 8 bases and V by 8 bases; bases with no gene match: 7. The germline V gene encodes CDR1 SNHLY and CDR2 FYNNEI. The CDR3 sequence is 12 residues long. The CDR3 DNA reads TGTGCCAGCTCCCCGACAGGGGAGGAAGCTTTCTTT. It encodes CASSPTGEEAFF.

This sequence joins TRBV5-1 and TRBJ2-1, with 8 bases identical to TRBD2. Germline assignment: CDR1 SGHRS and CDR2 YFSETQ. This CDR3 region has 14 residues. The V segment lost 4 bases and the J segment 8 bases; nucleotides outside the gene matches: 8. For the CDR3, the DNA is TGCGCCAGCAGCATTGGGACGGGGGGGGATGAGCAGTTCTTC. This sequence encodes CASSIGTGGDEQFF.

CDR3 sequence (DNA): TGTGCCAGCAGAAGCATTCCCAGGGGGTACGAGCAGTACTTC. Translating it yields CASRSIPRGYEQYF. The rearrangement uses TRBV27 and TRBJ2-7; 7 bases map to TRBD1. After removal of 6 bases from V and 4 bases from J, the junction contained 9 bases not matched to a gene. The CDR3 extends over 14 amino acids. Looked up from germline, CDR1 is MNHEY and CDR2 is SMNVEV (reference sequence).

The gene calls are TRBV5-5 and TRBJ1-1; TRBD1 agrees at 7 bases. This CDR3 has 14 residues. Trimming at V came to 1 base and at J to 6 bases, leaving 6 bases not matched to a gene. Germline CDR1 is SGHKS and CDR2 is YYEKEE (reference sequence). The CDR3 spells CASSLWDSPAEAFF. The CDR3 nucleotides read TGTGCCAGCAGCTTGTGGGACAGCCCGGCTGAAGCTTTCTTT.

The gene calls are TRBV18 and TRBJ2-1, with 7 bases lining up with TRBD2. The CDR3 length is 16 residues. V dropped 4 bases and J dropped 0; count of bases not matched to a gene: 6. Germline CDR1 is KGHSH and CDR2 is LQKENI. The CDR3 is CASSQLSGDSYNEQFF. The CDR3 bases are TGTGCCAGCTCACAGCTGAGCGGGGACTCCTACAATGAGCAGTTCTTC.

The chain is built from TRBV11-3 and TRBJ1-1; no definite D call. V lost 0 bases, J lost 6 bases, and 8 bases lay in between. The germline V gene has CDR1 SGHNT and CDR2 YENEEA. The CDR3 extends over 13 amino acids. DNA of the CDR3: TGTGCCAGCAGCTTAGATCTGGCAGCTGAAGCTTTCTTT. It encodes CASSLDLAAEAFF.

The V gene is TRBV19, the J gene TRBJ2-7, with 8 bases lining up with TRBD1. The CDR3 runs 13 residues. V lost 5 bases and J lost 2; bases outside the gene matches: 2. Germline V gives CDR1 LNHDA, CDR2 SQIVND (reference sequence). The CDR3 loop reads CASSADRAYEQYF. For the CDR3, the DNA is TGTGCCAGTAGTGCGGACAGGGCCTACGAGCAGTACTTC. Variable domain in full (rest from reference TRBV19 and TRBJ2-7): DGGITQSPKYLFRKEGQNVTLSCEQNLNHDAMYWYRQDPGQGLRLIYYSQIVNDFQKGDIAEGYSVSREKKESFPLTVTSAQKNPTAFYLCASSADRAYEQYFGPGTRLTVT.

The V and J genes are TRBV5-6 and TRBJ2-3, with a possible D match to TRBD1 (6 bases). The V and J ends lost 0 bases and 4 bases respectively, with 6 bases between them. This CDR3 contains 13 residues. From germline, CDR1 is SGHDT and CDR2 YYEEEE. The CDR3 DNA follows: TGTGCCAGCAGCTTGGACAGGGCAGATACGCAGTATTTT. It yields the protein CASSLDRADTQYF.

The chain uses TRBV9 and TRBJ1-1; 9 bases align to TRBD1. Germline values: CDR1 SGDLS, CDR2 YYNGEE. This CDR3 contains 16 residues. V lost 4 bases, J lost 11 bases, and 18 bases stayed unmatched. DNA for the CDR3: TGTGCCAGCAGCTTGGCACCGGGACAGGGAGGTTCGTCGGCTTTCTTT. This encodes CASSLAPGQGGSSAFF. Complete variable domain (other parts from reference TRBV9 and TRBJ1-1): DSGVTQTPKHLITATGQRVTLRCSPRSGDLSVYWYQQSLDQGLQFLIQYYNGEERAKGNILERFSAQQFPDLHSELNLSSLELGDSALYFCASSLAPGQGGSSAFFGQGTRLTVV.

The gene calls are TRBV19 and TRBJ1-2; TRBD1 might be the D (5 bases). The CDR3 runs to 17 residues. Looked up from germline, CDR1 is LNHDA and CDR2 is SQIVND (reference sequence). V lost 6 bases and J lost 5, with 25 bases in between. The CDR3 loop reads CASSLSSTAPALYGYTF. CDR3 nucleotide sequence: TGTGCCAGTAGCCTCTCGTCGACAGCCCCAGCGCTATATGGCTACACCTTC.

The chain joins TRBV4-3 to TRBJ2-1; 7 bases are a match to TRBD2. V was clipped by 0 bases and J by 7 bases; unmatched bases: 12. This CDR3 comprises 17 residues. CDR1 and CDR2 from the germline V gene are LGHNA and YSLEER. CDR3 sequence reads: CASSQEGGGFQTNEQFF. The CDR3 nucleotides read TGCGCCAGCAGCCAAGAGGGCGGGGGTTTCCAAACTAATGAGCAGTTCTTC.

V is TRBV7-2 and J is TRBJ2-2; TRBD2 matches 7 bases. V shed 5 bases and J 5 bases; nucleotides not matched to a gene: 5. The V gene's germline CDR1 is SGHTA and CDR2 FQGNSA. The CDR3 spans 14 residues. CDR3 bases: TGTGCCAGCAGCCCCAGGGAGGGGACCGGGGAGCTGTTTTTT. Its translation: CASSPREGTGELFF.

The rearrangement uses TRBV7-2 and TRBJ2-5; possibly TRBD1 for D (6 bases). Between the trimmed V and J ends, which lost 5 bases and 0 bases, there was a span of 13 bases. The CDR3 is made up of 15 amino acids. The germline V gene has CDR1 SGHTA and CDR2 FQGNSA. CDR3 in amino acids: CASSPVTGYQETQYF. CDR3 sequence (DNA): TGTGCCAGCAGCCCCGTTACAGGGTACCAAGAGACCCAGTACTTC. The variable domain in full, with the rest retrieved from reference TRBV7-2 and TRBJ2-5, is GAGVSQSPSNKVTEKGKDVELRCDPISGHTALYWYRQSLGQGLEFLIYFQGNSAPDKSGLPSDRFSAERTGGSVSTLTIQRTQQEDSAVYLCASSPVTGYQETQYFGPGTRLLVL.

This chain connects TRBV19 to TRBJ2-7; possible D gene TRBD1, 6 bases. CDR3 size: 16 residues. Looked up from germline, CDR1 is LNHDA and CDR2 is SQIVND (reference sequence). V lost 5 bases and J lost 0, with 17 bases in between. The CDR3 protein is CASSPLGGLDSYEQYF. As DNA, the CDR3 is TGTGCCAGTAGTCCACTTGGGGGCTTAGACTCCTACGAGCAGTACTTC.